This TCR beta chain was observed in a study of blood T cell repertoires in COVID-19. For the study at large: COVID-19 samples, acute and convalescent, were from the United States, Italy and Spain. In each case, the material was cDNA or gDNA derived from T cells, B-cell-depleted T cells, or PBMCs.

Original analysis: The authors estimated nucleated cell counts from reference gene primer amplification. Produced via immunoSEQ multiplex PCR; TCRdb's table is partial and in-frame only. V, J and clone size are taken as reported in that table, and D and trimming were inferred from the DNA itself. The data hold 250,000 or so clones, with roughly 83% observed a single time. What was sequenced was peripheral blood. The sequence derives from a man at least 80 years old with acute or convalescent COVID-19.

CDR3 sequence: CASSPRLSLTSTDTQYF. CDR3 in DNA: TGTGCCAGCAGCCCCCGACTTTCATTGACTTCCACAGATACGCAGTATTTT. V usage is TRBV9 and J usage is TRBJ2-3; no definite D call. The V end was cut by 4 bases, the J end by 2 bases, with 20 bases between. This CDR3 spans 17 amino acids. Germline V lookup: CDR1 SGDLS, CDR2 YYNGEE.